Below are 8 T cell receptor beta chains sequenced from a single sample in a study of OX40 agonist ivuxolimab in advanced cancers. Using immunoSEQ multiplex PCR, the repertoire was profiled, and TCRdb retains in-frame clones only, with some absent. This sample has about 46,000 clones, with approximately 86% found just once. Sequenced material: CD4+ or CD8+ T cells sorted from blood, taken in a trial of the OX40 agonist ivuxolimab. Every receptor here comes from an adult with an advanced solid tumor such as melanoma, head and neck, liver or kidney cancer.

V is TRBV5-1 and J is TRBJ2-5, with 7 nucleotides matching TRBD1. Trimming at V came to 3 bases and at J to 3 bases, leaving 14 bases not matched to a gene. CDR1 is SGHRS and CDR2 is YFSETQ in the germline V gene. The CDR3 runs 17 residues. This CDR3 is CASSSTGNQDLKETQYF. The CDR3 DNA follows: TGCGCCAGCAGCTCGACAGGGAACCAAGACCTTAAAGAGACCCAGTACTTC.

The rearrangement links TRBV7-6 to TRBJ2-1; D possibly corresponds to TRBD2 (5 bases). Trimming removed 5 bases from V and 4 bases from J, with 18 bases in between. CDR3 size: 16 residues. Germline V lookup: CDR1 SGHVS, CDR2 FNYEAQ. The CDR3 DNA follows: TGTGCCAGCAGCCGAACTTACACGGGATCTTACAATGAGCAGTTCTTC. This encodes CASSRTYTGSYNEQFF.

This rearrangement joins TRBV9 to TRBJ1-3; D is perhaps TRBD1 (5 bases). This CDR3 contains 14 residues. The V gene's germline CDR1 is SGDLS and CDR2 YYNGEE. V lost 6 bases and J lost 3, with 13 bases in between. The CDR3 spells CASTVGGVGNTIYF. The CDR3 DNA sequence: TGTGCCAGCACCGTGGGGGGAGTTGGAAACACCATATATTTT.

This rearrangement joins TRBV5-8 to TRBJ1-2; D uncertain. Trimming took off 1 base at V and 6 bases at J, with 7 bases between the two ends. This CDR3 has 12 residues. CDR1 and CDR2 from the germline V gene are SGHTS and YDEGEE. For the CDR3, the DNA is TGTGCCAGCAGCTTGTGGAGGGATGGCTACACCTTC. It yields the protein CASSLWRDGYTF.

This chain uses TRBV6-5 with TRBJ1-5; possibly TRBD1 for D (5 bases). V was pared by 0 bases and J by 5 bases, with 14 bases between. Germline V CDR1 and CDR2: MNHEY, SVGAGI. The CDR3 is 16 residues long. The CDR3 sequence is CASSYSIPWGDQPQHF. CDR3 in DNA: TGTGCCAGCAGTTACTCGATCCCCTGGGGGGATCAGCCCCAGCATTTT.

V and J are TRBV10-3 and TRBJ2-1, with 9 bases identical to TRBD2. The junction had 10 bases not matched to a gene; V was cut back by 3 bases and J by 10 bases. Germline CDR1 and CDR2: ENHRY and SYGVKD. There are 15 residues in the CDR3. Here the CDR3 reads CAISELAGREREQFF. CDR3 coding DNA: TGTGCCATCAGTGAACTAGCGGGCAGGGAGCGGGAGCAGTTCTTC.

The chain employs TRBV4-3 and TRBJ2-5, with a weak D call TRBD1 (6 bases). The V gene lost 5 bases and the J gene lost 0 bases, with 13 bases spanning the gap. The germline V gene encodes CDR1 LGHNA and CDR2 YSLEER. There are 15 residues in the CDR3. The CDR3 here is CASSNDRDNQETQYF. CDR3 bases: TGCGCCAGCAGCAATGACCGGGACAACCAAGAGACCCAGTACTTC.

This clone has only a few counts. The chain employs TRBV15 and TRBJ1-6, with TRBD1 as a possible D gene (6 bases). The V gene's germline CDR1 is LNHNV and CDR2 YYDKDF (reference sequence). V dropped 0 bases and J dropped 8 bases, with 11 bases sitting between them. This CDR3 spans 15 amino acids. CDR3 loop: CATSRDRQGHSPLHF. In DNA, the CDR3 is TGTGCCACCAGCAGAGATCGGCAGGGGCATTCACCCCTCCACTTT.